A selection of T cell receptor beta chains follows, all from one sample in a study of T cell responses to AZD1222 COVID-19 vaccine. Sequencing was performed with immunoSEQ multiplex PCR; in TCRdb, only in-frame clones are kept and a portion is missing. The table has about 140,000 clones, about 80% seen once. The sample consisted of peripheral blood, taken on day 0 of AZD1222 vaccination. These receptors all stem from an adult in good health. CDR3s include the opening cysteine and the closing phenylalanine or tryptophan. The D gene is left open where the match is weak. Size is omitted from some rows. Given values are once, few, many or a class for expanded clones.

DNA	CDR3	size	D	J	V
TGTGCCAGCAGTTTATGGGGGGGCCCTGGCGCTGAAGCTTTCTTT	CASSLWGGPGAEAFF	.	.	TRBJ1-1	TRBV27
TGCGCCAGCAGCTTGGGGTCATCTAGCACAGATACGCAGTATTTT	CASSLGSSSTDTQYF	.	.	TRBJ2-3	TRBV5-1
TGTGCCAGCAGTTCTCAGGACAGGATCCTCAATGAGCAGTTCTTC	CASSSQDRILNEQFF	.	TRBD1	TRBJ2-1	TRBV28
TGTGCCAGTTCCTACCTCAACACTGAAGCTTTCTTT	CASSYLNTEAFF	.	.	TRBJ1-1	TRBV19
TGTGCCAGCGTCGGACAGGGATATAATCAGCCCCAGCATTTT	CASVGQGYNQPQHF	.	TRBD1	TRBJ1-5	TRBV14
TGTGCCAGCAGTTTAGGCAGGGGAGGGAGCAATCAGCCCCAGCATTTT	CASSLGRGGSNQPQHF	.	.	TRBJ1-5	TRBV28
TGTGCCAGCAGTGACACTAGCGGGGGGGTAGAGACCCAGTACTTC	CASSDTSGGVETQYF	.	TRBD2	TRBJ2-5	TRBV6-1
TGCGCCAGCAGCTTGGACTCGGTGAACTATGGCTACACCTTC	CASSLDSVNYGYTF	.	.	TRBJ1-2	TRBV5-1
TGTGCCAGCAGTCCAAGAGCTATGAGGGGCTGGGACACTGAAGCTTTCTTT	CASSPRAMRGWDTEAFF	once	.	TRBJ1-1	TRBV3-1/TRBV3-2
TGTGCCAGCAGTTTCTACAATCAGCCCCAGCATTTT	CASSFYNQPQHF	few	.	TRBJ1-5	TRBV12-3/TRBV12-4
TGTGCCAGTACCCACATTCGTGCCGGGGAGCTGTTTTTT	CASTHIRAGELFF	.	.	TRBJ2-2	TRBV19
TGTGCCAGCAGTCCGGTCCTCTATGGCTACACCTTC	CASSPVLYGYTF	.	.	TRBJ1-2	TRBV28
TGTGCCAGCAGCCAAGGGACAGGAGGAAGCAATCAGCCCCAGCATTTT	CASSQGTGGSNQPQHF	.	TRBD1	TRBJ1-5	TRBV3-1/TRBV3-2
TGTGCCAGTACCCCGACAGGGATCACTGAAGCTTTCTTT	CASTPTGITEAFF	few	TRBD1	TRBJ1-1	TRBV19
TGCGCCAGCAGCTTGGGCCTTAGGATGAACGCTGAAGCTTTCTTT	CASSLGLRMNAEAFF	.	.	TRBJ1-1	TRBV5-1
TGTGCCAGCAGTCGAAGAGGGTCAGTCTCTGGAAACACCATATATTTT	CASSRRGSVSGNTIYF	.	.	TRBJ1-3	TRBV28
TGTGCCAGCAGTCCGGACGGTTACAATCAGCCCCAGCATTTT	CASSPDGYNQPQHF	.	.	TRBJ1-5	TRBV5-4
TGTGCCAGCAGCAAAGCTTATACTGGAGGGAACAATCAGCCCCAGCATTTT	CASSKAYTGGNNQPQHF	.	.	TRBJ1-5	TRBV21-1